Presented here are 5 T cell receptor beta chains from one specimen sequenced in a study of long-term antiretroviral therapy in people with HIV. Run at survey level, the immunoSEQ assay was version v3.0. Produced via immunoSEQ multiplex PCR; TCRdb's table is partial and in-frame only. Among 8,000 to 10,000 clones, 84% were seen once, and the ten largest hold 9.3%. Sequencing used unsorted PBMCs, obtained 0.3 years before starting antiretroviral therapy. The receptors come from a man aged 30 to 39 with HIV.

The V and J genes are TRBV7-7 and TRBJ2-5; D is perhaps TRBD2 (6 bases). CDR3 length: 13 residues. The V and J ends lost 3 bases and 7 bases respectively, with 12 bases between them. Germline CDR1 reads SSHAT; CDR2 reads FNYEAQ (reference sequence). CDR3 coding DNA: TGTGCCAGCAGCTTGGCGGGACGAGGGACCCAGTACTTC. This codes for CASSLAGRGTQYF.

CDR3 nucleotide sequence: TGCGCCAGCAGCATGGGGCCTGGGGCCAACGTCCTGACTTTC. Translating gives CASSMGPGANVLTF. This chain links TRBV4-1 with TRBJ2-6; D is perhaps TRBD1 (5 bases). The CDR3 loop spans 14 amino acids. Germline V gene sequence: CDR1 MGHRA, CDR2 YSYEKL. V was pared by 5 bases and J by 2 bases, with 7 bases between.

The chain links TRBV7-9 to TRBJ2-5; D call uncertain. The CDR3 totals 14 residues. CDR1 SEHNR and CDR2 FQNEAQ come from the germline V gene (reference sequence). The germline V and J ends were trimmed by 3 bases and 6 bases, with 14 bases remaining between them. The CDR3 is CASSFSGTEKTQYF. The CDR3, as DNA: TGTGCCAGCAGCTTTAGTGGTACGGAAAAGACCCAGTACTTC. Combining the CDR3 with reference TRBV7-9 and TRBJ2-5 gives the whole variable domain DTGVSQNPRHKITKRGQNVTFRCDPISEHNRLYWYRQTLGQGPEFLTYFQNEAQLEKSRLLSDRFSAERPKGSFSTLEIQRTEQGDSAMYLCASSFSGTEKTQYFGPGTRLLVL.

V gene TRBV19 combines with J gene TRBJ2-3; 8 bases line up with TRBD2. The CDR3 contains 15 residues. The germline CDR1 and CDR2 sequences are LNHDA and SQIVND (reference sequence). Trimming at V came to 3 bases and at J to 6 bases, leaving 8 bases not matched to a gene. The chain's CDR3 is CASSINGGAGDTQYF. The CDR3 DNA sequence: TGTGCCAGTAGTATTAACGGGGGGGCCGGGGATACGCAGTATTTT.

The chain recombines TRBV5-1 with TRBJ2-3; TRBD2 aligns across 12 bases. V lost 0 bases to trimming and J lost 3 bases; unmatched junction nucleotides: 2. The germline V gene encodes CDR1 SGHRS and CDR2 YFSETQ. The CDR3 is 16 residues long. This CDR3 is CASSLELAGGTDTQYF. The CDR3 region has the DNA TGCGCCAGCAGCTTGGAACTAGCGGGGGGTACAGATACGCAGTATTTT.